One sample yielded the 18 T cell receptor beta chains listed below, sequenced in a study of blood T cells in healthy people across ages. Combining a sample-barcoded 5' primer with a J-beta primer mix, a second PCR ran for roughly 7 to 11 cycles. In TCRdb, the 5' RACE reads were re-called with MiXCR into one record per CDR3 protein. The sample gives around 990,000 distinct CDR3 sequences, about two fifths of which show up once; about 12% is in the top ten. The sample taken for sequencing was blood. Receptor source: a man aged 18 to 29 in good health.

V usage is TRBV12-3 or TRBV12-4 and J usage is TRBJ2-3, with D perhaps matching TRBD1 (5 bases). The CDR3 extends over 17 amino acids. V dropped 5 bases and J dropped 5 bases, with 23 bases sitting between them. The chain's CDR3 is CASSMNGADGSEDTQYF. The CDR3 DNA reads as TGTGCCAGCAGTATGAATGGGGCTGACGGAAGTGAAGATACGCAGTATTTT.

This clonotype was picked up a small number of times. This rearrangement joins TRBV6-2 or TRBV6-3 to TRBJ2-1; TRBD2 aligns across 10 bases. With 7 bases clipped from V and 5 bases from J, the junction kept 8 bases outside the gene matches. Per the germline V gene, CDR1 is MNHEY and CDR2 is SVGEGT. The CDR3 contains 15 residues. This CDR3 reads CASTLPSGGNNEQFF. The CDR3 DNA reads TGTGCCAGCACCCTCCCTAGCGGGGGTAACAATGAGCAGTTCTTC.

This clonotype showed up many times. The chain combines TRBV12-3 or TRBV12-4 with TRBJ2-4, with a possible D match to TRBD2 (6 bases). This CDR3 is 14 amino acids long. V lost 5 bases, J lost 0 bases, and 8 bases lay in between. The CDR3: CASSVGLAKNIQYF. The DNA of the CDR3 is TGTGCCAGCAGTGTGGGACTAGCCAAAAACATTCAGTACTTC.

This chain uses TRBV20-1 with TRBJ2-3; D is possibly TRBD2 (6 bases). Trimming removed 5 bases from V and 6 bases from J, with 12 bases in between. Per the germline V gene, CDR1 is DFQATT and CDR2 is SNEGSKA (reference sequence). The CDR3 totals 12 residues. CDR3 amino acids: CSAENAGDTQYF. The CDR3, as DNA: TGCAGTGCTGAAAACGCGGGGGATACGCAGTATTTT.

The CDR3 sequence: CASSSAPGQPGTDTQYF. The CDR3 DNA reads as TGTGCCAGCAGCTCAGCGCCGGGACAACCAGGCACAGATACGCAGTATTTT. This rearrangement joins TRBV6-1 to TRBJ2-3; D possibly corresponds to TRBD1 (6 bases). Germline V gives CDR1 MNHNS, CDR2 SASEGT. V lost 6 bases to trimming and J lost 1 base, with 20 bases between them. This CDR3 is built from 17 residues.

V and J are TRBV20-1 and TRBJ1-5; no definite D call. With 5 bases removed from V and 1 base from J, the gap between germline ends came to 6 bases. This CDR3 has 12 amino acids. Germline-derived CDR1 and CDR2 are DFQATT and SNEGSKA (reference sequence). The CDR3 DNA reads as TGCAGTGCTTATACAAGCAATCAGCCCCAGCATTTT. Protein product: CSAYTSNQPQHF.

Turning to this clonotype: A much larger clone differs by one base, so this may be a read error. The V call is TRBV6-2 or TRBV6-3, the J call TRBJ2-7; D is uncertain. Trimming removed 5 bases from V and 6 bases from J, with 14 bases in between. Germline values: CDR1 MNHEY, CDR2 SVGEGT. CDR3 size: 13 residues. CDR3 coding DNA: TGTGCCAGCAGTGACGCTTCGACGGGCGAGCAGTACTTC. Amino acids: CASSDASTGEQYF.

The chain couples TRBV7-9 to TRBJ2-3; the match to TRBD1 covers 7 bases. CDR1 and CDR2 (germline): SEHNR, FQNEAQ (reference sequence). J gave up 4 bases and V 4 bases, and 8 bases lay outside the gene matches. The CDR3 contains 15 residues. This CDR3 reads CASSSSQGRADTQYF. The DNA for the CDR3 is TGTGCCAGCAGCTCTTCACAGGGGCGGGCAGATACGCAGTATTTT.

V gene TRBV7-2 combines with J gene TRBJ2-5, with D uncertain. The germline CDR1 and CDR2 sequences are SGHTA and FQGNSA. The CDR3 extends over 11 amino acids. The germline V and J ends were trimmed by 5 bases and 3 bases, with 4 bases remaining between them. As DNA, the CDR3 is TGTGCCAGCAGCAAGGAAGAGACCCAGTACTTC. The encoded protein is CASSKEETQYF. Full variable domain (outside the CDR3, taken from reference TRBV7-2 and TRBJ2-5): GAGVSQSPSNKVTEKGKDVELRCDPISGHTALYWYRQSLGQGLEFLIYFQGNSAPDKSGLPSDRFSAERTGGSVSTLTIQRTQQEDSAVYLCASSKEETQYFGPGTRLLVL.

This rearrangement joins TRBV7-8 to TRBJ2-5; possibly TRBD2 for D (6 bases). CDR1 is SGHVS, CDR2 FQNEAQ, per germline. The CDR3 has 14 residues. V was trimmed by 7 bases and J by 1 base, leaving 13 bases between them. CDR3 loop: CASKRRGPQETQYF. DNA of the CDR3: TGTGCCAGCAAACGGAGGGGCCCCCAAGAGACCCAGTACTTC.

On this clonotype itself: A junction end diverges from the germline sequence, so it may reflect a read error. The CDR3 coding sequence is TGTGCCAGCAGTAGTACGGGGCGCGGTTCACTCCTCCACTTT. The encoded protein is CASSSTGRGSLLHF. The rearrangement links TRBV6-6 to TRBJ1-6; D possibly corresponds to TRBD1 (5 bases). Per germline, CDR1 MNHNY and CDR2 SVGAGI (reference sequence). The CDR3 totals 14 residues.

This clonotype was observed a handful of times. The chain carries TRBV20-1 and TRBJ1-4; D is undetermined. Deletions cut 3 bases from V and 3 bases from J, with 11 bases between. The CDR3 spans 14 residues. Looked up from germline, CDR1 is DFQATT and CDR2 is SNEGSKA (reference sequence). The CDR3 nucleotides are TGCAGTGCTAGCCGTAACAGAGCTAATGAAAAACTGTTTTTT. This gives the protein CSASRNRANEKLFF.

This clonotype appeared a few times. This chain links TRBV20-1 with TRBJ1-5, with TRBD1 as a possible D gene (5 bases). Germline V gives CDR1 DFQATT, CDR2 SNEGSKA (reference sequence). V lost 0 bases and J 10 bases, leaving 16 bases between the germline ends. The CDR3 has 14 amino acids. CDR3 loop: CSARDLRTISPQHF. The CDR3 region has the DNA TGCAGTGCTAGAGATCTAAGGACAATCAGCCCCCAGCATTTT.

Only one count was recorded for this clonotype. The V call is TRBV4-1, the J call TRBJ2-7; 7 bases match TRBD1. Trimming at V came to 7 bases and at J to 4 bases, leaving 13 bases not matched to a gene. This CDR3 has 15 residues. The germline V gene encodes CDR1 MGHRA and CDR2 YSYEKL. This CDR3 reads CASTPTGRGSYEQYF. CDR3 in DNA: TGCGCCAGCACCCCAACGGGCAGGGGGTCTTACGAGCAGTACTTC.

This chain connects TRBV29-1 to TRBJ2-5, with TRBD2 matching over 13 bases. Germline loops: CDR1 SQVTM, CDR2 ANQGSEA. CDR3 length: 12 residues. V lost 4 bases and J lost 11; bases outside the gene matches: 4. The chain's CDR3 is CSVGLAGGEQYF. CDR3 DNA: TGCAGCGTTGGACTAGCGGGGGGTGAGCAGTACTTC.

The V call is TRBV9, the J call TRBJ1-4, with D tentatively TRBD1 (6 bases). Trimming pared 3 bases from V and 1 base from J, leaving 13 bases between. CDR1 is SGDLS, CDR2 YYNGEE, per germline. CDR3 size: 16 residues. CDR3 bases: TGTGCCAGCAGCGCACAGGGAGGAGGAACTAATGAAAAACTGTTTTTT. This gives the protein CASSAQGGGTNEKLFF.

The rearrangement joins TRBV6-5 to TRBJ2-2; D remains ambiguous. Trimming removed 5 bases at V and 6 bases at J, with 16 bases between. The germline CDR1 and CDR2 sequences are MNHEY and SVGAGI. This CDR3 region has 15 residues. The CDR3 coding sequence is TGTGCCAGCAGTCCCTCCTATGGCGTTGCCGGGGAGCTGTTTTTT. Its translation: CASSPSYGVAGELFF.

The chain combines TRBV20-1 with TRBJ2-4, with 7 bases aligning to TRBD1. The CDR3 runs to 17 residues. The germline CDR1 and CDR2 sequences are DFQATT and SNEGSKA (reference sequence). J lost 2 bases, V lost 1 base, and 11 bases had no gene match. The CDR3: CSARAATGTLTKNIQYF. The DNA for the CDR3 is TGCAGTGCTAGAGCCGCGACAGGGACGCTAACCAAAAACATTCAGTACTTC.